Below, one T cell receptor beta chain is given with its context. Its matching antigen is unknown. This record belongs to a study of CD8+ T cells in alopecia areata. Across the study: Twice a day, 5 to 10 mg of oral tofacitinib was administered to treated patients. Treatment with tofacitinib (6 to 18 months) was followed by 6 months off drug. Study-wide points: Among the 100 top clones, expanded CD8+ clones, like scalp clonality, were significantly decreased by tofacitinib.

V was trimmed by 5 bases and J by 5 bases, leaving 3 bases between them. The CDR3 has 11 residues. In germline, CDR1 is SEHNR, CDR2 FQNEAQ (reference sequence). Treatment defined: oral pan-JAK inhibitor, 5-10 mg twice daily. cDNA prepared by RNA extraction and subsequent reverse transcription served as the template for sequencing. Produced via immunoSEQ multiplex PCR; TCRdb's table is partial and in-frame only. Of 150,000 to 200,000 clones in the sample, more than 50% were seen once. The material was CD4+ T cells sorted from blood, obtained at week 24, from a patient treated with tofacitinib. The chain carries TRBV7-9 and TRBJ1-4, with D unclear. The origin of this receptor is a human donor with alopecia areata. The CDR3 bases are TGTGCCAGCAGCCAAAATGAAAAACTGTTTTTT. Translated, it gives CASSQNEKLFF. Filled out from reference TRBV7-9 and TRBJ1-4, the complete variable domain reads DTGVSQNPRHKITKRGQNVTFRCDPISEHNRLYWYRQTLGQGPEFLTYFQNEAQLEKSRLLSDRFSAERPKGSFSTLEIQRTEQGDSAMYLCASSQNEKLFFGSGTQLSVL.